This TCR beta chain is drawn from a study of T cells expressing NK-cell markers (dated by TCRdb to about 2020). A note on the overall study: Three sorted T-cell subsets (CD3+CD56+NKG2C+, CD3+CD56+NKG2C- and CD3+CD56-NKG2C+) from about 8 donors had their TCR beta-chain repertoires profiled. The study sequenced eight donors, all healthy volunteers chosen at random: three men and five women. Among the eight sequenced donors, seven were HCMV-seropositive and one was HCMV-seronegative. Libraries were sequenced as 2 x 150 bp reads on Illumina HiSeq 2000/2500, MiSeq or NextSeq. Findings and caveats that apply to the study as a whole: For several donors, the dominant CD3+CD56+NKG2C+ clonotypes were among the top 10 CD8+ clonotypes and accounted for 1.0-7.0% of CD8+ T cells. Whether the expanded NKG2C-expressing T cell clones were specific for HCMV antigens was left unclear. Those dominant clonotypes were again the most abundant among CD3+CD56-NKG2C+ cells in a handful of donors, at about 25-60.1%.

To determine HCMV serostatus, a commercial ELISA kit was used to detect HCMV-specific IgG in serum. Ficoll density gradient centrifugation was used to isolate peripheral blood mononuclear cells from blood. These reads were obtained on an Illumina HiSeq 2000. TCR beta cDNA libraries were made by 5'RACE template switching that added a universal primer site and unique molecular identifiers. cDNA synthesis was primed from the TCR beta constant segment, followed by two successive PCR amplification steps. On the study's bioinformatics: MIGEC was used to demultiplex reads and group the reads by UMI, and MiTCR was used to assemble and quantify clonotypes. To exclude erroneous sequences, any TCR cDNA sequence not supported by at least two reads was discarded. Downstream repertoire analysis used the tcR package, and clonotypes were matched across fractions by CDR3 nucleotide sequence plus V segment. VDJmatch was used to annotate antigen specificity against VDJdb, with one amino acid substitution in CDR3 allowed. Following reprocessing of the reads by TCRdb, the data hold one row per CDR3 protein sequence and no DNA is available. The V and J calls and clone size come from TCRdb's table, not from the authors' own analysis. The sample table includes about 380,000 distinct CDR3 sequences. The ten largest clones add up to roughly 5.4% of the sample.

Notes on this clonotype: It lacks a known antigen.

Taken from cysteine to phenylalanine, the CDR3 has 15 residues. No DNA appears here. Sequences were obtained from blood T cells: a sorted CD56 or NKG2C T cell subset, CD4+ or CD8+ T cells, or bulk PBMC T cells (not recorded which). This TCR came from a man aged 18 to 69 in good health. Recombination linked TRBV12-3 or TRBV12-4 to TRBJ1-1; TCRdb outputs TRBD1, but without DNA this stays unchecked. CDR3 region: CASSFRGRGTTEAFF.